These T cell receptor beta chains were read from a single sample in a study of blood T cells in healthy people across ages. In TCRdb, the 5' RACE reads were re-called with MiXCR into one record per CDR3 protein. The repertoire includes 650,000 to 800,000 distinct CDR3 sequences, under 55% of them detected once, and roughly 19% sits in the top ten. Input material: blood. The source is a man in his fifties or sixties in good health. The CDR3 runs from the conserved cysteine through the conserved F or W. A D gene is named only where the DNA matches it firmly. Rows give clone size only sometimes, using once, few, many, or a class for an expanded clone.

V	J	D	size	DNA	CDR3
TRBV5-5	TRBJ1-1	NA	NA	TGTGCCAGCAGCTTGATAACGGGGATGAACACTGAAGCTTTCTTT	CASSLITGMNTEAFF
TRBV20-1	TRBJ1-6	NA	NA	TGCAGTGGGGTCGGGGCAGTGGGTTCACCCCTCCACTTT	CSGVGAVGSPLHF
TRBV10-3	TRBJ2-5	NA	NA	TGTGCCATCAGTGAGTCTGGGCAGACAGATTACCAAGAGACCCAGTACTTC	CAISESGQTDYQETQYF
TRBV20-1	TRBJ2-1	TRBD2	few	TGCAGTGCTGAGAGTGGGACTAGTGTCGGCAATGAGCAGTTCTTC	CSAESGTSVGNEQFF
TRBV4-1	TRBJ1-6	TRBD1	NA	TGCGCCAGCAGCCAATGGGGGACAGGGGTTAGTAATTCACCCCTCCACTTT	CASSQWGTGVSNSPLHF
TRBV3-1	TRBJ2-7	NA	few	TGTGCCAGCAGCCAAGATCTTGCGACTCTTGTTGGCGAGCAGTACTTC	CASSQDLATLVGEQYF
TRBV29-1	TRBJ2-1	NA	NA	TGCAGCGTTGCCCTCCCCAATGAGCAGTTCTTC	CSVALPNEQFF
TRBV6-5	TRBJ1-2	NA	few	TGTGCCAGCAGTTATATTGACCCGACAGATCCCCGCAATTATGGCTACACCTTC	CASSYIDPTDPRNYGYTF
TRBV30	TRBJ1-6	NA	NA	TGTGCCTGGAGGACACAGGGCCCGTATAATTCACCCCTCCACTTT	CAWRTQGPYNSPLHF
TRBV20-1	TRBJ2-7	NA	NA	TGCAGTGCTAGCCCGGTTCGGGACAAAACAAACGAGCAGTACTTC	CSASPVRDKTNEQYF
TRBV3-1	TRBJ1-2	TRBD1	once	TGTGCCAGCAGCCAACGACAGGGTCCAAACTATGGCTACACCTTC	CASSQRQGPNYGYTF
TRBV6-2/TRBV6-3	TRBJ2-5	NA	NA	TGTGCCAGCAGTGTATATCCGGGGGTGCAAGAGACCCAGTACTTC	CASSVYPGVQETQYF
TRBV12-3/TRBV12-4	TRBJ1-2	TRBD1	NA	TGTGCCAGCAGTAACCGGGACAGGGGGGATATTAACTATGGCTACACCTTC	CASSNRDRGDINYGYTF
TRBV20-1	TRBJ2-7	NA	few	TGCAGTGCTAGGAATCATAGGGGGGGGAGCTCCTACGAGCAGTACTTC	CSARNHRGGSSYEQYF
TRBV20-1	TRBJ2-1	NA	few	TGCAGTGCTACGACGGGGGGCCGACTCAATGAGCAGTTCTTC	CSATTGGRLNEQFF
TRBV5-6	TRBJ2-5	NA	few	TGTGCCAGCAGCATGGGTGGGGGCCTCGAGACCCAGTACTTC	CASSMGGGLETQYF
TRBV30	TRBJ1-2	NA	NA	TGTGCCTGGACCCCGGGACACTATGGCTACACCTTC	CAWTPGHYGYTF
TRBV20-1	TRBJ2-1	NA	NA	TGCAGTGCTAGAGATCCCGGGGGCCGAGGGGGTGAGACCCAGTTCTTC	CSARDPGGRGGETQFF
TRBV18	TRBJ2-7	NA	many	TGTGCCAGCTCACCCGGGGGTTCGACCTACGAGCAGTACTTC	CASSPGGSTYEQYF
TRBV6-1	TRBJ1-2	NA	few	TGTGCCAGCAGTGAAGCGCATTCGAACTATGGCTACACCTTC	CASSEAHSNYGYTF
TRBV27	TRBJ2-3	NA	NA	TGTGCCAGCAAACCACTTGGGCAGGCAGATACGCAGTATTTT	CASKPLGQADTQYF
TRBV10-2	TRBJ2-3	NA	NA	TGCGCCAGCAGTGAATTTCTAGCTGGAGATACGCAGTATTTT	CASSEFLAGDTQYF
TRBV12-3/TRBV12-4	TRBJ2-1	NA	few	TGTGCCAGCAGTTCAGGAATTCTCTCCTACAATGAGCAGTTCTTC	CASSSGILSYNEQFF
TRBV4-3	TRBJ2-7	NA	once	TGCGTCAGTAGCATCGGGACCCACCTTTACAATGAGCAGTACTTC	CVSSIGTHLYNEQYF
TRBV9	TRBJ2-1	NA	few	TGTGCCAGCAGCCGGGGGCTTACCGGGACAAACAATGAGCAGTTCTTC	CASSRGLTGTNNEQFF
TRBV15	TRBJ2-7	NA	few	TGTGCCACCAGCAGAGATGTGTCACTCGAGCAGTACTTC	CATSRDVSLEQYF
TRBV24-1	TRBJ2-7	NA	NA	TGTGCCACCAGTTGGGGTCCCCCCTACGAGCAGTACTTC	CATSWGPPYEQYF
TRBV20-1	TRBJ1-3	NA	NA	TGCAGTGCTTTCAACGGGGGGCTGGGGGGAAACACCATATATTTT	CSAFNGGLGGNTIYF
TRBV7-2	TRBJ2-1	TRBD2	once	TGTGCCAGCAGCCTACGACTAGCGGGGGGCCTCAATGAGCAGTTCTTC	CASSLRLAGGLNEQFF
TRBV20-1	TRBJ2-7	NA	NA	TGCAGTGCTAGAGAAGCCCCAGACTCCTACGAGCAGTACTTC	CSAREAPDSYEQYF
TRBV29-1	TRBJ1-5	NA	NA	TGCAGCGTTGGCGGTCCGAATCAGCCCCAGCATTTT	CSVGGPNQPQHF
TRBV7-2	TRBJ1-4	NA	few	TGTGCCAGCAGCTTAAAGAGACAGCCTAATGAAAAACTGTTTTTT	CASSLKRQPNEKLFF
TRBV6-5	TRBJ2-7	TRBD1	NA	TGTGCCAGCAGTTACACCGGGACAGGGGACTACGAGCAGTACTTC	CASSYTGTGDYEQYF
TRBV12-3/TRBV12-4	TRBJ2-5	NA	few	TGTGCCAGCAGTTTAAGGATTAGGCAGAAAGAGACCCAGTACTTC	CASSLRIRQKETQYF
TRBV6-5	TRBJ2-3	NA	NA	TGTGCCAGCAGTTACCTTCTGGCAGATACGCAGTATTTT	CASSYLLADTQYF
TRBV5-6	TRBJ2-5	NA	NA	TGTGCCAGCAGCCTCCCGGGGACGGACCAAGAGACCCAGTACTTC	CASSLPGTDQETQYF
TRBV12-3/TRBV12-4	TRBJ2-7	TRBD1	NA	TGTGCCAGCAGTGTGAAGACAGGGTCCTACGAGCAGTACTTC	CASSVKTGSYEQYF
TRBV18	TRBJ2-3	TRBD2	many	TGTGCCAGCCATCGGACTAGCGGGGGTGCAGATACGCAGTATTTT	CASHRTSGGADTQYF
TRBV15	TRBJ2-7	NA	NA	TGTGCCACCAGCACCACCATAAGCTACGAGCAGTACTTC	CATSTTISYEQYF
TRBV14	TRBJ1-6	NA	NA	TGTGCCAGCAGCCAAGAAAGCTATTCACCCCTCCACTTT	CASSQESYSPLHF
TRBV4-3	TRBJ2-6	TRBD1	NA	TGCGCCAGCAGCCGAGAGGGGGCCCATACTGGGGCCAACGTCCTGACTTTC	CASSREGAHTGANVLTF
TRBV30	TRBJ1-2	TRBD1	once	TGTGCCTGGGGGGACAGACGCCGCTACACCTTC	CAWGDRRRYTF
TRBV20-1	TRBJ2-7	NA	few	TGCAGTGCTAGACCTTCCCTACGCGAGCAGTACTTC	CSARPSLREQYF
TRBV10-2	TRBJ1-2	NA	few	TGCGCCAGCCAGGGAGCAGGGGAGGGTGGCTACACCTTC	CASQGAGEGGYTF
TRBV7-8	TRBJ2-1	TRBD2	NA	TGTGCCAGCAGCGGCCGACTTGTAGCGGGGGGGCTGGGGAATGAGCAGTTCTTC	CASSGRLVAGGLGNEQFF
TRBV5-8	TRBJ2-5	NA	NA	TGTGCCAGCAGCCTCATCGATCCTGAGACCCAGTACTTC	CASSLIDPETQYF
TRBV12-3/TRBV12-4	TRBJ2-3	TRBD2	few	TGTGCCAGCAGTTTAGCTGGACTAGGTACAGATACGCAGTATTTT	CASSLAGLGTDTQYF
TRBV5-5	TRBJ2-5	TRBD2	NA	TGTGCCAGCAGCTTTCCGACTAGCGGGGGGGCCAATGAGCAGTACTTC	CASSFPTSGGANEQYF
TRBV28	TRBJ1-2	NA	NA	TGTGCCAGCAGTTTAAGGGCTGGCTTCTACTATGGCTACACCTTC	CASSLRAGFYYGYTF
TRBV12-5	TRBJ1-6	NA	NA	TGTGCTAGTGGTTCCGCGACCACCCTGGGTAATTCACCCCTCCACTTT	CASGSATTLGNSPLHF
TRBV5-6	TRBJ2-3	NA	few	TGTGCCAGCAGCTGGGGATGGCGGGCGAGCACAGATACGCAGTATTTT	CASSWGWRASTDTQYF